Below are 8 T cell receptor beta chains sequenced from a single sample in a study of T cell responses to AZD1222 COVID-19 vaccine. Sequencing used immunoSEQ multiplex PCR; TCRdb keeps in-frame clones, though not all of them. The sample has about 130,000 clones; about 89% are singletons. The source was peripheral blood, collected on day 0 of AZD1222 vaccination. These receptors were obtained from an adult in good health.

The chain couples TRBV7-9 to TRBJ1-2; D is unresolved. CDR1 and CDR2 from the germline V gene are SEHNR and FQNEAQ (reference sequence). The length of the CDR3 is 13 residues. The V end lost 1 base, the J end lost 8 bases, and 11 bases lay between the germline ends. This CDR3 is CASSLDGPRGYTF. CDR3 DNA sequence: TGTGCCAGCAGCTTAGACGGTCCCAGGGGCTACACCTTC. Full variable domain (rest looked up from reference TRBV7-9 and TRBJ1-2): DTGVSQNPRHKITKRGQNVTFRCDPISEHNRLYWYRQTLGQGPEFLTYFQNEAQLEKSRLLSDRFSAERPKGSFSTLEIQRTEQGDSAMYLCASSLDGPRGYTFGSGTRLTVV.

V usage is TRBV7-8 and J usage is TRBJ1-1; the match to TRBD1 covers 7 bases. J lost 1 base, V lost 2 bases, and 1 base had no gene match. CDR1 and CDR2 (germline): SGHVS, FQNEAQ. The CDR3 runs 14 residues. The CDR3 loop is CASSLQGENTEAFF. CDR3 nucleotide sequence: TGTGCCAGCAGCTTACAGGGGGAGAACACTGAAGCTTTCTTT.

J is TRBJ2-2 and V is TRBV9; D may be TRBD1 or TRBD2 (5 bases each). This CDR3 is 16 amino acids long. V was pared by 0 bases and J by 7 bases, with 16 bases between. Germline CDR1 reads SGDLS; CDR2 reads YYNGEE. The CDR3 region is CASSVVPGTVGGELFF. The CDR3 DNA sequence: TGTGCCAGCAGCGTAGTTCCAGGGACGGTTGGCGGGGAGCTGTTTTTT. Filled out from reference TRBV9 and TRBJ2-2, the complete variable domain reads DSGVTQTPKHLITATGQRVTLRCSPRSGDLSVYWYQQSLDQGLQFLIQYYNGEERAKGNILERFSAQQFPDLHSELNLSSLELGDSALYFCASSVVPGTVGGELFFGEGSRLTVL.

The genes are TRBV6-5 and TRBJ1-1; D is possibly TRBD1 (5 bases). V lost 6 bases, J lost 0 bases, and 14 bases lay in between. The CDR3 runs 15 residues. CDR1 MNHEY and CDR2 SVGAGI come from the germline V gene. Written as DNA, the CDR3 is TGTGCCAGCAGGGGCGGCAGGGAAATGAACACTGAAGCTTTCTTT. This translates into CASRGGREMNTEAFF.

Here the CDR3 reads CASSLGKLYGYTF. Written as DNA, the CDR3 is TGTGCCAGCAGCTTGGGGAAACTCTATGGCTACACCTTC. This chain links TRBV7-9 with TRBJ1-2; D not resolved. Deletions cut 3 bases from V and 4 bases from J, with 9 bases between. CDR1 SEHNR and CDR2 FQNEAQ come from the germline V gene (reference sequence). The CDR3 sequence is 13 residues long.

The gene calls are TRBV19 and TRBJ2-6; D may be TRBD1 (7 bases). V lost 10 bases, J lost 1 base, and 17 bases lay in between. Per germline, CDR1 LNHDA and CDR2 SQIVND (reference sequence). CDR3 size: 16 residues. The CDR3: CATRQGGHSGANVLTF. DNA of the CDR3: TGTGCCACCAGACAGGGAGGACATTCTGGGGCCAACGTCCTGACTTTC.

The chain has TRBV30 and TRBJ1-5; D not certain. The germline CDR1 and CDR2 sequences are GTSNPN and SVGIG (reference sequence). V gave up 0 bases and J gave up 10 bases, with 13 bases separating them. CDR3 length equals 13 residues. The CDR3 protein is CAWSVGPVGPQHF. CDR3 DNA: TGTGCCTGGAGTGTAGGCCCGGTGGGTCCCCAGCATTTT.

The chain employs TRBV14 and TRBJ2-7; weak D call: TRBD2 (5 bases). V was clipped by 6 bases and J by 2 bases, with 11 bases between them. Germline-derived CDR1 and CDR2 are SGHDN and FVKESK. The CDR3 spans 13 residues. CDR3 protein: CASSPDYAYEQYF. The CDR3 DNA reads as TGTGCCAGCAGTCCTGACTACGCCTACGAGCAGTACTTC.